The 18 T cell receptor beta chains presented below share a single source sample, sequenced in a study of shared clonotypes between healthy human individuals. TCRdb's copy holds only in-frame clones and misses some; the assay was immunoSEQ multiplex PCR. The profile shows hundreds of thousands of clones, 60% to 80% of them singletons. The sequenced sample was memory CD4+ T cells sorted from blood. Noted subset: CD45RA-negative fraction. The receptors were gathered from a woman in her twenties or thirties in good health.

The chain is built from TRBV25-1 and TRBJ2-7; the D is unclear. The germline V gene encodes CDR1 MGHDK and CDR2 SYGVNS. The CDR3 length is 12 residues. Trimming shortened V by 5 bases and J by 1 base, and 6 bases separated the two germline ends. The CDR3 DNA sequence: TGTGCCAGCAGTTATCAATCCTACGAGCAGTACTTC. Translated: CASSYQSYEQYF.

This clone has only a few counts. The CDR3 is CASSLGQGRVNTEAFF. CDR3 sequence (DNA): TGCGCCAGCAGCTTGGGACAGGGCAGGGTGAACACTGAAGCTTTCTTT. The chain recombines TRBV5-1 with TRBJ1-1, with TRBD1 identical over 7 bases. V lost 0 bases and J lost 0; bases outside the gene matches: 5. There are 16 residues in the CDR3. CDR1 and CDR2 from the germline V gene are SGHRS and YFSETQ.

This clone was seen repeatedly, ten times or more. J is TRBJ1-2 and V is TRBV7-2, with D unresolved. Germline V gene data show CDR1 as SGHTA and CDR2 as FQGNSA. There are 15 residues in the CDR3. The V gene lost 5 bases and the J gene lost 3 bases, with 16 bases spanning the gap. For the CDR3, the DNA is TGTGCCAGCAGCGCCCAGACCGAGGACTACTATGGCTACACCTTC. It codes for CASSAQTEDYYGYTF.

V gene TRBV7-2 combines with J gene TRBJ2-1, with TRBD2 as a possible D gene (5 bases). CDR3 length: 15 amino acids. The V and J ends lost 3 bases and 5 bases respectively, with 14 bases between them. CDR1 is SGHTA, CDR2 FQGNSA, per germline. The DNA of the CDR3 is TGTGCCAGCAGCTTGACGGTGGTCGGGAACAATGAGCAGTTCTTC. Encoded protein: CASSLTVVGNNEQFF.

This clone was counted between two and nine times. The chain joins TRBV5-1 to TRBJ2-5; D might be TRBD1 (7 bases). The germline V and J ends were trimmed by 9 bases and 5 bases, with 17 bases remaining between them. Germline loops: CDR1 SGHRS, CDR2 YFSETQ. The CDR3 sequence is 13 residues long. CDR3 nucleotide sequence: TGCGCCACAGCGCAGGGGGGATCCGAGACCCAGTACTTC. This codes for CATAQGGSETQYF. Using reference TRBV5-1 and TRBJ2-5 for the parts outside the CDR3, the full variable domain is KAGVTQTPRYLIKTRGQQVTLSCSPISGHRSVSWYQQTPGQGLQFLFEYFSETQRNKGNFPGRFSGRQFSNSRSEMNVSTLELGDSALYLCATAQGGSETQYFGPGTRLLVL.

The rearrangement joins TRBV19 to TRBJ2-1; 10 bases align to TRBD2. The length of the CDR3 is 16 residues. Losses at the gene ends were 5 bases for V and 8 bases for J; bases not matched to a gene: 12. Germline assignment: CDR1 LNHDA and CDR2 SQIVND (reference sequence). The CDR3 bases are TGTGCCAGTAGTCAACTAGCGGGACCCACCGTGGATGAGCAGTTCTTC. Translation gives CASSQLAGPTVDEQFF.

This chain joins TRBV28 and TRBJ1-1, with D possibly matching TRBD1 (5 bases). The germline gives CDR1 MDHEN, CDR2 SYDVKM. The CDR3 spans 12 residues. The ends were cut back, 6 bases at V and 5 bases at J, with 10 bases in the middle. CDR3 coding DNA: TGTGCCAGCAGGCCGTGGGGGACTGAAGCTTTCTTT. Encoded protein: CASRPWGTEAFF.

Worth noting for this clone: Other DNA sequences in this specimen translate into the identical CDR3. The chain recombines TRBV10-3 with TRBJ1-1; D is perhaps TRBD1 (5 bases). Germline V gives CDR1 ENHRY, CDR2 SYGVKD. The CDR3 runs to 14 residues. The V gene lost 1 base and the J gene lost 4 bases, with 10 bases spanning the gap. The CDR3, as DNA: TGTGCCATCAGTGAGTGGGGGGGGACCACTGAAGCTTTCTTT. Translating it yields CAISEWGGTTEAFF.

The CDR3 DNA sequence: TGTGCCAGCAGCTTAGTAGAGGGGGCAGTCACTGAAGCTTTCTTT. Amino acid sequence: CASSLVEGAVTEAFF. V usage is TRBV11-2 and J usage is TRBJ1-1; 7 nucleotides agree with TRBD1. V lost 1 base and J lost 4; bases outside the gene matches: 6. Germline V gives CDR1 SGHAT, CDR2 FQNNGV. The CDR3 spans 15 residues.

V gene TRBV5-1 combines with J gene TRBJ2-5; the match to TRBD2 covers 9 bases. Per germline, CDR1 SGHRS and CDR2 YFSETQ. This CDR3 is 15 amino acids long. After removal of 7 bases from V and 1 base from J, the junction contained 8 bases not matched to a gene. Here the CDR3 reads CASGPQTSGQETQYF. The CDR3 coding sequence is TGCGCCAGCGGTCCCCAGACTAGCGGCCAAGAGACCCAGTACTTC.

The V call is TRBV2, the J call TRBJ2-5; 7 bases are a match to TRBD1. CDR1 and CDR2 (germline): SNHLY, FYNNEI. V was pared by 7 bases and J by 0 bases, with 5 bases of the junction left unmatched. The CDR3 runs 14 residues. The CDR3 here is CASTATGNQETQYF. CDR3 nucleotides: TGTGCCAGCACCGCGACAGGGAACCAAGAGACCCAGTACTTC. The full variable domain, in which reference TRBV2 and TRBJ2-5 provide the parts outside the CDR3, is EPEVTQTPSHQVTQMGQEVILRCVPISNHLYFYWYRQILGQKVEFLVSFYNNEISEKSEIFDDQFSVERPDGSNFTLKIRSTKLEDSAMYFCASTATGNQETQYFGPGTRLLVL.

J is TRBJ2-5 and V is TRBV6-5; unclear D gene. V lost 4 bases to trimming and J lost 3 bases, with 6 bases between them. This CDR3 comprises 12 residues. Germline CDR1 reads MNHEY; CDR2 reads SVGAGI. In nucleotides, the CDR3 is TGTGCCAGCAGTTCGATCGAAGAGACCCAGTACTTC. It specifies CASSSIEETQYF.

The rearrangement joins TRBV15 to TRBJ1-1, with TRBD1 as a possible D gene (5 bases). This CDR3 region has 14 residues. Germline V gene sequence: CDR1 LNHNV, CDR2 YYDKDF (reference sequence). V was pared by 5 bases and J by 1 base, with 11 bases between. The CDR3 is CATSSRGTNTEAFF. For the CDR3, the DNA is TGTGCCACCAGCTCCCGGGGGACGAACACTGAAGCTTTCTTT.

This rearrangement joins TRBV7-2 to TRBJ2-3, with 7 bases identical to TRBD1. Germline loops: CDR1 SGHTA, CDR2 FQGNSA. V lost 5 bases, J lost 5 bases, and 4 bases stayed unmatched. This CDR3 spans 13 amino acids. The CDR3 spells CASSTTGVDTQYF. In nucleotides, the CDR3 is TGTGCCAGCAGCACAACAGGGGTAGATACGCAGTATTTT.

This CDR3 reads CASSHPAGGAEDTQYF. CDR3 DNA sequence: TGTGCCAGCAGCCACCCAGCGGGAGGGGCAGAAGATACGCAGTATTTT. The chain carries TRBV11-3 and TRBJ2-3; TRBD2 aligns across 10 bases. From germline, CDR1 is SGHNT and CDR2 YENEEA. This CDR3 region has 16 residues. Trimming at V came to 5 bases and at J to 5 bases, leaving 10 bases not matched to a gene.

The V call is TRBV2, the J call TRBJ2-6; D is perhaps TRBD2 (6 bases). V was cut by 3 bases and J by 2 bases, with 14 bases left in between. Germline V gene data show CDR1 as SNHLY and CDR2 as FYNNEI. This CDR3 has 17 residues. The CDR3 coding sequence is TGTGCCAGCAGTGATCGGGGGATAGGGGCTGGGGCCAACGTCCTGACTTTC. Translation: CASSDRGIGAGANVLTF.

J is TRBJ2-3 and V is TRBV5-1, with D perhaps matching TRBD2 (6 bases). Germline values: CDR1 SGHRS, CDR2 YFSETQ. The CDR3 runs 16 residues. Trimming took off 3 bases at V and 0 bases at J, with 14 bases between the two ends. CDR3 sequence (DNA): TGCGCCAGCAGCTCCCTTTCCGGGAGTAGCACAGATACGCAGTATTTT. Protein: CASSSLSGSSTDTQYF.

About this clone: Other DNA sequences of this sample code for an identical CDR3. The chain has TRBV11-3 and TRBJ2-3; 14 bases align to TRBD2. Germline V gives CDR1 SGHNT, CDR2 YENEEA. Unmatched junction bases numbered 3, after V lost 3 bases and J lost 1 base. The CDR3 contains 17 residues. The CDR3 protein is CASSFGTSGSGTDTQYF. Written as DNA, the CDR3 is TGTGCCAGCAGCTTTGGGACTAGCGGGAGCGGCACAGATACGCAGTATTTT.